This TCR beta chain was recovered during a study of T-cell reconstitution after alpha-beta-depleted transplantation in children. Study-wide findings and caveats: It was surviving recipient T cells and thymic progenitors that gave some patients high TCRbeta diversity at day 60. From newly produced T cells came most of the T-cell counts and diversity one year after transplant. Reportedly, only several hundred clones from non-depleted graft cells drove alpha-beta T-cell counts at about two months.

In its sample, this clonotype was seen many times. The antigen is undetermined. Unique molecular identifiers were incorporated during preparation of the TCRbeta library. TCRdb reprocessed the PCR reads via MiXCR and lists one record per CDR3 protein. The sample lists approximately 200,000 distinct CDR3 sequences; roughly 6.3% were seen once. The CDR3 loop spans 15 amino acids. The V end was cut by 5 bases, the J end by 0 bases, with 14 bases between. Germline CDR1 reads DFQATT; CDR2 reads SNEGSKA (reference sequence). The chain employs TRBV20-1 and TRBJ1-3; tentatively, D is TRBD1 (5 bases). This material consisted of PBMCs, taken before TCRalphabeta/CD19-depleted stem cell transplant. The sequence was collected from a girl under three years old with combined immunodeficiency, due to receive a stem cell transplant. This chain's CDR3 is CSAPLIGASGNTIYF. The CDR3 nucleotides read TGCAGTGCTCCCTTAATCGGGGCCTCTGGAAACACCATATATTTT.